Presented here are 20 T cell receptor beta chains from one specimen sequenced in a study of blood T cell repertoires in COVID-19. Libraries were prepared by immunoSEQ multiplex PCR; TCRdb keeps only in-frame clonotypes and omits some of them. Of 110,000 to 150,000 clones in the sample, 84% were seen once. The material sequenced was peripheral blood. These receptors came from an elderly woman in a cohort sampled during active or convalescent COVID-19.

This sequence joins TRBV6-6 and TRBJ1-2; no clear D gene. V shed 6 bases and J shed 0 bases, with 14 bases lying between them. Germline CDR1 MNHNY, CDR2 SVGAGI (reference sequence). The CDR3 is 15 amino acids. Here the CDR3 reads CASRREIGPNYGYTF. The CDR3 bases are TGTGCCAGCAGACGAGAGATCGGTCCTAACTATGGCTACACCTTC.

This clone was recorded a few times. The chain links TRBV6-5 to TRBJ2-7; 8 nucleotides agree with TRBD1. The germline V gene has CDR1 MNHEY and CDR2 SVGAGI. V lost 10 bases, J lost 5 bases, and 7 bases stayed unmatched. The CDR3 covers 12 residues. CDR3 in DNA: TGTGCCATCTGGACAGGGAGGAACGAGCAGTACTTC. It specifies CAIWTGRNEQYF.

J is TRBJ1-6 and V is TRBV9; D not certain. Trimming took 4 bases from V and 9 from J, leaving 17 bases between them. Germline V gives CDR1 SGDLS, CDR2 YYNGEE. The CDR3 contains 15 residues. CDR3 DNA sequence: TGTGCCAGCAGCCCCGTGGCCGGAGGGTCTTCACCCCTCCACTTT. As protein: CASSPVAGGSSPLHF.

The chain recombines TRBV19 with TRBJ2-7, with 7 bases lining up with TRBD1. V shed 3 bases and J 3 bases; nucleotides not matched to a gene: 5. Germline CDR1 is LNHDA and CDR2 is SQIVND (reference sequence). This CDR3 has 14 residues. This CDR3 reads CASSMAQGLYEQYF. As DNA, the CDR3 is TGTGCCAGTAGTATGGCACAGGGGCTCTACGAGCAGTACTTC. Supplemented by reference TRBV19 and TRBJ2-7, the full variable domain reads DGGITQSPKYLFRKEGQNVTLSCEQNLNHDAMYWYRQDPGQGLRLIYYSQIVNDFQKGDIAEGYSVSREKKESFPLTVTSAQKNPTAFYLCASSMAQGLYEQYFGPGTRLTVT.

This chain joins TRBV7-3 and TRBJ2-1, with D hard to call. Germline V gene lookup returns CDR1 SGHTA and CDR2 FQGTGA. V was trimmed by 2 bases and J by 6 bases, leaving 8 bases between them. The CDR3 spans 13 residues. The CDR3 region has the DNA TGTGCCAGCAGCTTATCTATTGGCAATGAGCAGTTCTTC. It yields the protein CASSLSIGNEQFF.

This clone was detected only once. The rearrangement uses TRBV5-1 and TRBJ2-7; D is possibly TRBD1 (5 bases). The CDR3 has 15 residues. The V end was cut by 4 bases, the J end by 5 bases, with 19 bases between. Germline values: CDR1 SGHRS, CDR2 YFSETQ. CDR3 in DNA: TGCGCCAGCAGCCCCGACAGCGCTTGGAACCACGAGCAGTACTTC. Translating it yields CASSPDSAWNHEQYF.

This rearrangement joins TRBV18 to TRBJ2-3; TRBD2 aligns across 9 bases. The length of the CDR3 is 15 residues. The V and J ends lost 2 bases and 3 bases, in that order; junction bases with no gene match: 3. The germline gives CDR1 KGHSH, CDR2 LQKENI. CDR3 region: CASSPFSGGTDTQYF. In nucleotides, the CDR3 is TGTGCCAGCTCACCATTCAGCGGGGGGACAGATACGCAGTATTTT.

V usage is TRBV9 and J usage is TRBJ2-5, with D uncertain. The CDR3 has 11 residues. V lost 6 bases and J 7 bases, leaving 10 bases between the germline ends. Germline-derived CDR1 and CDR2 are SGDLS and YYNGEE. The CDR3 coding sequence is TGTGCCAGCACCTGGGCCGGGACCCAGTACTTC. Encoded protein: CASTWAGTQYF.

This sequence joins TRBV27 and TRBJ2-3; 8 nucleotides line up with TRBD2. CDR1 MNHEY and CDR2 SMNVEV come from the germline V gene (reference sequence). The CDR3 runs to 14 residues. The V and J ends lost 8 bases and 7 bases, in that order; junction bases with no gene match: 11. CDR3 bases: TGTGCCAGCGCGGGGGGACTAGTTCTCAATACGCAGTATTTT. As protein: CASAGGLVLNTQYF.

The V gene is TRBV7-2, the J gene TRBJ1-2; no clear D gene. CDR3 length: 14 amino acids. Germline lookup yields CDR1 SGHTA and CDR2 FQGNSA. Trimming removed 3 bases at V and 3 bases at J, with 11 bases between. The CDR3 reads CASSFPGYHYGYTF. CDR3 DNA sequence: TGTGCCAGCAGCTTTCCAGGATATCACTATGGCTACACCTTC. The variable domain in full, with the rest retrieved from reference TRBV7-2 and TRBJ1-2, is GAGVSQSPSNKVTEKGKDVELRCDPISGHTALYWYRQSLGQGLEFLIYFQGNSAPDKSGLPSDRFSAERTGGSVSTLTIQRTQQEDSAVYLCASSFPGYHYGYTFGSGTRLTVV.

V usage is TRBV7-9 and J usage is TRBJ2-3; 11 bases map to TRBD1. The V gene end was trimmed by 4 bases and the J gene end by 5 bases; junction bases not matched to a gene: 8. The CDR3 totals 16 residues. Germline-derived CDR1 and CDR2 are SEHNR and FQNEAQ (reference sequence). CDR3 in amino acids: CASSSIPGQGEDTQYF. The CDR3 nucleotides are TGTGCCAGCAGCTCCATCCCGGGACAGGGGGAAGATACGCAGTATTTT.

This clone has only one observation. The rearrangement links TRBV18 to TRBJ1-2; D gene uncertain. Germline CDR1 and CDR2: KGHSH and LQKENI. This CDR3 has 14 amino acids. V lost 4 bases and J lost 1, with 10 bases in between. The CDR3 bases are TGTGCCAGCTCACGAACAAATGATAACTATGGCTACACCTTC. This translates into CASSRTNDNYGYTF.

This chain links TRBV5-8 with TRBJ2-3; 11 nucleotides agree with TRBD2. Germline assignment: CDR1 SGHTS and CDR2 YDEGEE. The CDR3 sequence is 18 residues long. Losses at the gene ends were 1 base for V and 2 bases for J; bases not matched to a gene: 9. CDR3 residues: CASSLTTTSGAPTDTQYF. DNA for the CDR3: TGTGCCAGCAGCTTGACCACGACTAGCGGGGCGCCCACAGATACGCAGTATTTT.

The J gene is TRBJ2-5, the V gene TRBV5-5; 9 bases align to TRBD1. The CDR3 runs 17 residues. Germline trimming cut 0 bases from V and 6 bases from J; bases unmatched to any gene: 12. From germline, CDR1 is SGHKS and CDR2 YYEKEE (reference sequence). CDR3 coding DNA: TGTGCCAGCAGCTTGGTAAGCCCAGGGACAGGGCGAAAGACCCAGTACTTC. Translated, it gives CASSLVSPGTGRKTQYF.

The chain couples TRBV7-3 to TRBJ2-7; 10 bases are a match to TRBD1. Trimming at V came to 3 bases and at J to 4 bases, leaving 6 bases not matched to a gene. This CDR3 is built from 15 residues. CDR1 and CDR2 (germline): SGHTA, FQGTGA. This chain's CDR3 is CASSLFRDRGYEQYV. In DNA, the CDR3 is TGTGCCAGCAGCTTGTTCCGGGACAGGGGATACGAGCAGTACGTC.

CDR3 DNA: TGTGCCAGCAGTTTTTCTCACACAGGGAGCGAGCAGTACTTC. Translation: CASSFSHTGSEQYF. This chain joins TRBV27 and TRBJ2-7; D perhaps matches TRBD1 (6 bases). The V end was cut by 3 bases, the J end by 6 bases, with 15 bases between. The CDR3 totals 14 residues. Germline loops: CDR1 MNHEY, CDR2 SMNVEV (reference sequence).

The CDR3 sequence: CASSPDRARMNTEAFF. The CDR3 nucleotides read TGTGCCAGCAGCCCGGACAGGGCGAGAATGAACACTGAAGCTTTCTTT. The chain combines TRBV7-2 with TRBJ1-1; 8 bases align to TRBD1. V was clipped by 5 bases and J by 0 bases; unmatched bases: 8. Germline V gene data show CDR1 as SGHTA and CDR2 as FQGNSA. The CDR3 spans 16 residues.

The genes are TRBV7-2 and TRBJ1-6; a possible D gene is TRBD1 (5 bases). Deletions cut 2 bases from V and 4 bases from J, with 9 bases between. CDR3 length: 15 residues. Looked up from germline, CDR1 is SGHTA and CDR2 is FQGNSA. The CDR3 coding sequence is TGTGCCAGCAGCTTAACGGGGACTTATAATTCACCCCTCCACTTT. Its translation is CASSLTGTYNSPLHF.

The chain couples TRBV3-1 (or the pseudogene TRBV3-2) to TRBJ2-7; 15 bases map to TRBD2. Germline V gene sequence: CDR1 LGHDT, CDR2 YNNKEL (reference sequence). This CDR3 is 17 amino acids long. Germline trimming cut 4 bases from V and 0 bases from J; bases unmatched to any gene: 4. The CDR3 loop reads CASSRTSGGASSYEQYF. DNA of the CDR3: TGTGCCAGCAGCCGGACTAGCGGGGGGGCGAGCTCCTACGAGCAGTACTTC.

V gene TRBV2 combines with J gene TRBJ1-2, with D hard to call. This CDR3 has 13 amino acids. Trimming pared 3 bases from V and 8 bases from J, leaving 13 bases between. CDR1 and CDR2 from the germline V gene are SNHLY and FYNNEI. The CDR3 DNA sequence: TGTGCCAGCAGTGATGGAGGTCCTGGGGGCTACACCTTC. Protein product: CASSDGGPGGYTF.